This T cell receptor (beta chain) comes out of a study of shared clonotypes between healthy human individuals. Study-wide background: The donor group consisted of a couple of women and a few men, aged 18 to 49.

TCRdb keeps only in-frame clones here, not all; method: immunoSEQ multiplex PCR. The sample carries approximately 2,000,000 clones, roughly 92% recorded once. V was pared by 4 bases and J by 4 bases, with 15 bases between. The CDR3 has 14 residues. Germline values: CDR1 SQVTM, CDR2 ANQGSEA. Specimen: naive CD4+ T cells from PBMCs. The sample's subset: CD45RA+ positively selected. The genes are TRBV29-1 and TRBJ2-3; D call uncertain. The origin of this receptor is a man younger than 30 in good health. Some clones in this sample may be carry-over from other donors' samples. This chain's CDR3 is CSVGRLIMADTQYF. The CDR3 bases are TGCAGCGTTGGCCGATTAATAATGGCAGATACGCAGTATTTT.